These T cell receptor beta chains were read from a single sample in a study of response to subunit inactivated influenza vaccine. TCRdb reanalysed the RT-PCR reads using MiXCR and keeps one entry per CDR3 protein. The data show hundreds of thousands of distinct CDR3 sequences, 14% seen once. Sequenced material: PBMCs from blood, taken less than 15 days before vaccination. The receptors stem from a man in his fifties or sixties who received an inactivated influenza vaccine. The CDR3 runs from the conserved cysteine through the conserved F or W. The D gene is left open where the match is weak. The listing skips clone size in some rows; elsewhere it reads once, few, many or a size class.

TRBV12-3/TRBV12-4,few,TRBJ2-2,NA,TGTGCCAGCAGTTTAGGGCAGGCCGGGGAGCTGTTTTTT,CASSLGQAGELFF
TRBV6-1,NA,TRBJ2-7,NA,TGTGCCAGTCGAAACCGGGGCAGCTCCTACGAGCAGTACTTC,CASRNRGSSYEQYF
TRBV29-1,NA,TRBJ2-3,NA,TGCAGCGTTGAATTTTGGGCGGTGGATACGCAGTATTTT,CSVEFWAVDTQYF
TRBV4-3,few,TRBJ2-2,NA,TGCGCCAGCAGCCAAGGGGTAGGGGGCACCGGGGAGCTGTTTTTT,CASSQGVGGTGELFF
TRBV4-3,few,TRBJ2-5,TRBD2,TGCGCCAGCAGCCAAGGAGATTTGACTAGCGGGGGGGAGACCCAGTACTTC,CASSQGDLTSGGETQYF
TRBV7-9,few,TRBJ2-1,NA,TGTGCCAGCAGCTTAGCAGGCCCAGAGAATGAGCAGTTCTTC,CASSLAGPENEQFF
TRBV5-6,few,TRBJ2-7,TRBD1,TGTGCCAGCAGCGAGTGGGGGACAGGGGTTGACGAGCAGTACTTC,CASSEWGTGVDEQYF
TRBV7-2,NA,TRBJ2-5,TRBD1,TGTGCCAGCAGCTTAACAGGACAGGGGGGAGAGACCCAGTACTTC,CASSLTGQGGETQYF
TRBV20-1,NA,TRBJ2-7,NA,TGCAGTGCTAGCCCGGCAGGGTCCTACGAGCAGTACTTC,CSASPAGSYEQYF
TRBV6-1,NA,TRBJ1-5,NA,TGTGCCAGCAGTGTCGGTGCCCCGAACTATCAGCCCCAGCATTTT,CASSVGAPNYQPQHF
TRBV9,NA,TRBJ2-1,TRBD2,TGTGCCAGCAGCGTGATGAGCGGGGGGGACTACAATGAGCAGTTCTTC,CASSVMSGGDYNEQFF
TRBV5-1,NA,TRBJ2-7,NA,TGCGCCAGCAGAGGGGGGGCCCAAGGCACTTACGAGCAGTACTTC,CASRGGAQGTYEQYF
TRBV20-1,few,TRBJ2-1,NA,TGCAGTGCTAGAATGGACCTCGGGGAGCAGTTCTTC,CSARMDLGEQFF
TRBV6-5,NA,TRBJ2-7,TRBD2,TGTGCCAGCAGTTACCGGGAGGGCTACGAGCAGTACTTC,CASSYREGYEQYF
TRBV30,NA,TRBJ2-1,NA,TGTGCCTGGAGTAAGACGTTACGCAATGAGCAGTTCTTC,CAWSKTLRNEQFF
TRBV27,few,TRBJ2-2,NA,TGTGCCAGCAGTGCTTTCGCCCCGAGCACCGGGGAGCTGTTTTTT,CASSAFAPSTGELFF
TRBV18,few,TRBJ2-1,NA,TGTGCCACCTACTCCAGGAGCTCCTACAATGAGCAGTTCTTC,CATYSRSSYNEQFF
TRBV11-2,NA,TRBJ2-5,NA,TGTGCCAGCAGCCCTCTTGCGCTAGGAGGAGGGGGAGGAGAGACCCAGTACTTC,CASSPLALGGGGGETQYF
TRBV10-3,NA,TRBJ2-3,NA,TGTGCCATCAGTGAGGCTATCACCACAGATACGCAGTATTTT,CAISEAITTDTQYF
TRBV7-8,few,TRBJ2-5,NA,TGTGCCAGCAGCCTGACCCTCGGGAGGGGGCTCAGGGAGACCCAGTACTTC,CASSLTLGRGLRETQYF
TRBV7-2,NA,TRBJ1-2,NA,TGTGCCAGCAGCTTAGGCGGGGCAGTGATCTATGGCTACACCTTC,CASSLGGAVIYGYTF
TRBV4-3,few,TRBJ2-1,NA,TGCGCCAGCAGCCAAGGGGGCAGGGACAATGAGCAGTTCTTC,CASSQGGRDNEQFF
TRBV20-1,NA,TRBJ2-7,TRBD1,TGCAGTGCTAGAGGTAGACCGGGACAGGACTACGAGCAGTACTTC,CSARGRPGQDYEQYF
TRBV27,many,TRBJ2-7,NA,TGTGCCAGCAGTTGGATGGGAGCCCACGAGCAGTACTTC,CASSWMGAHEQYF
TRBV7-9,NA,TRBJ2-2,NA,TGTGCCAGCAGCATAGGGGCCCGGGCCCGGGAGCTGTTTTTT,CASSIGARARELFF
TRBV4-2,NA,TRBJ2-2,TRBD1,TGTGCCAGCAGCCCGGGACAGGGGGACACCGGGGAGCTGTTTTTT,CASSPGQGDTGELFF
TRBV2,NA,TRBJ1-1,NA,TGTGCCAGCAGAGAAGCCGACAGGTTTGAAGCTTTCTTT,CASREADRFEAFF
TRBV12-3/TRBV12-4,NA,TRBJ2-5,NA,TGTGCCAGCAGCCTGACCGCCGCTGGGGTCCAAGAGACCCAGTACTTC,CASSLTAAGVQETQYF
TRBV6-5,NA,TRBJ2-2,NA,TGTGCCAGCAGTTACTTGGGAGGCACCGGGGAGCTGTTTTTT,CASSYLGGTGELFF
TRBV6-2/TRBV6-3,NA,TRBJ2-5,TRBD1,TGTGCCAGCAGTGACCCCGGACAGGGAGAGACCCAGTACTTC,CASSDPGQGETQYF
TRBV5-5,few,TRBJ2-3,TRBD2,TGTGCCAGCAGCTTGCTAGCGGGTACAGATACGCAGTATTTT,CASSLLAGTDTQYF
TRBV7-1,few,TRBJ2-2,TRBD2,TGTGCCAGCAGCTCAGTCGGGGTAGCGGGGCCTATAAACCCCCGGGGGACCGGGGAGCTGTTTTTT,CASSSVGVAGPINPRGTGELFF
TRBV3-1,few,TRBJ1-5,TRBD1,TGTGCCAGCAGCCGACAGGGCAAAAATCAGCCCCAGCATTTT,CASSRQGKNQPQHF